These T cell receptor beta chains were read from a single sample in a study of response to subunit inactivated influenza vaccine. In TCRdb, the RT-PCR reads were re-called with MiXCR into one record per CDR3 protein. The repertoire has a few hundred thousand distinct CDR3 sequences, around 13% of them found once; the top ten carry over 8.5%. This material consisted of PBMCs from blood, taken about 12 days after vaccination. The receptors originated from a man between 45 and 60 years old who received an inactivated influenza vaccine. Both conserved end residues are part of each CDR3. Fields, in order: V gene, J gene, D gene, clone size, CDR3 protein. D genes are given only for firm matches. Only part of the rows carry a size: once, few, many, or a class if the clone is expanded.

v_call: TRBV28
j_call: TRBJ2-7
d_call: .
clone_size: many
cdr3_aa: CASSLPVPSYEQYF

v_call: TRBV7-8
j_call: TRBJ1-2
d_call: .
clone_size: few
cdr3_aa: CASSAREVEAGYTF

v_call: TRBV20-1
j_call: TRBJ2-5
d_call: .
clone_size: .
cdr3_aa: CSARDRAGNQETQYF

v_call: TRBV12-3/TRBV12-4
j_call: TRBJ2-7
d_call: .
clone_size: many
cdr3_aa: CASTPGHPYEQYF

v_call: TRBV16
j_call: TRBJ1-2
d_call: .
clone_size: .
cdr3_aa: CASSQSQAYYGYTF

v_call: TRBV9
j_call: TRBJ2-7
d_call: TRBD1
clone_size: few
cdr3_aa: CASTPGTASYEQYF

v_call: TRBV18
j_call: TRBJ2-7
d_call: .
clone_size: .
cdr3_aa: CASSPVVGVYEQYF

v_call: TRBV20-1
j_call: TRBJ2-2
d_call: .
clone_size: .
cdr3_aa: CSATPTNTGELFF

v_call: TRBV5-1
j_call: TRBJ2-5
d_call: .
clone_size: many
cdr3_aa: CASSLGEQTQYF

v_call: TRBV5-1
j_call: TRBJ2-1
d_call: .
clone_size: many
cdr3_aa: CASSLVPMTGLSIYNEQFF

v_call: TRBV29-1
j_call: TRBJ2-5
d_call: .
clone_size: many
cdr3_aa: CSVERGSEETQYF

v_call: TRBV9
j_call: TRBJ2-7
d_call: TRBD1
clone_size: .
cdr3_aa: CASSEGTVFSYEQYF

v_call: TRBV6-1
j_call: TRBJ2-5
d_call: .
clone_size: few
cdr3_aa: CASSEGPLPQETQYF

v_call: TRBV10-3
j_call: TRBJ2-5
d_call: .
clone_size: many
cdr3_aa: CAISESREKATQYF

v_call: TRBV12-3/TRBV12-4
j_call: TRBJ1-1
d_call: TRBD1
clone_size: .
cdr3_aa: CASRAGQGAFAEAFF

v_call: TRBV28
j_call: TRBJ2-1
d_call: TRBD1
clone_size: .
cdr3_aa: CASSSGGIGDNEQFF

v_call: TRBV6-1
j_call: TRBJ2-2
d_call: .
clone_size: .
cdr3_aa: CASSKKLNTGELFF

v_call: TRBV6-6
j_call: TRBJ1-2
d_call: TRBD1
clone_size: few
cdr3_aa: CASSTQGDYGYTF

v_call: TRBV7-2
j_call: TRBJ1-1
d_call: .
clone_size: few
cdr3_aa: CASSLGGYWNTEAFF

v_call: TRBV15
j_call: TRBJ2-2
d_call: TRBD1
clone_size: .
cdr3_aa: CATSHRQGNTGELFF

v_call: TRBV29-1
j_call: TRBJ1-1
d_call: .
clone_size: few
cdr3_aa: CSTDGATNTEAFF

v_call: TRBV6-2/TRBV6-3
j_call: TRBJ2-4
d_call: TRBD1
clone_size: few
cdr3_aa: CASSLQGATKNIQYF

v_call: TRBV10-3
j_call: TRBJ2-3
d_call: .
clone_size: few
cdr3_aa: CAISPRPDRGTDTQYF

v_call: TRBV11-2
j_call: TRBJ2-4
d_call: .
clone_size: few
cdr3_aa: CASSYPGTTRVLAKNIQYF

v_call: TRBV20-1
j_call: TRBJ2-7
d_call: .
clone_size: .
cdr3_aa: CSARDGGLLYEQYF

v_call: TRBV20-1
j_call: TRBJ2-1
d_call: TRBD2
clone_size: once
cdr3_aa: CSASSGGGGANEQFF

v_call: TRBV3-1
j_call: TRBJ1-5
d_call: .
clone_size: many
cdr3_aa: CASSQGQNQPQHF

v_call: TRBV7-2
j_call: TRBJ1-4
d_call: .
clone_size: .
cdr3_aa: CASSYTTNEKLFF

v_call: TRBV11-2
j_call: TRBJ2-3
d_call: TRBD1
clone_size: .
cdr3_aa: CASRVGGAGGADTQYF

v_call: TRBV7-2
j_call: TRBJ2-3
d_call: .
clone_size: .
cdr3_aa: CASSLNRGGTDTQYF

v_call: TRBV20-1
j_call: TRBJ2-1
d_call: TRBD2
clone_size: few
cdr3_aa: CSARDPSLSGGRPYNEQFF

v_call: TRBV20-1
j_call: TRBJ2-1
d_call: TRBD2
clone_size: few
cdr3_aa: CSAAGTSGYNEQFF

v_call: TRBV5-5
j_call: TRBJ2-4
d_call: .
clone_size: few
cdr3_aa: CASSLVEGGVNIQYF

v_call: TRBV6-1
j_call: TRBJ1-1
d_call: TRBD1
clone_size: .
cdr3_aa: CASIPDRANTEAFF

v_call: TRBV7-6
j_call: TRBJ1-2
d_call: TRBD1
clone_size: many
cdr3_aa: CASSPSDRGPYYGYTF

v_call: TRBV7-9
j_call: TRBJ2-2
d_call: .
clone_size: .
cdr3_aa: CASSLVVGGELFF

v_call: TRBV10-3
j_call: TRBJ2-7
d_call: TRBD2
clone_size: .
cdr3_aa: CASNRGLESYEQYF

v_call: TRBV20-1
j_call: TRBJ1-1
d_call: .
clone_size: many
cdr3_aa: CSASTRGVNTEAFF

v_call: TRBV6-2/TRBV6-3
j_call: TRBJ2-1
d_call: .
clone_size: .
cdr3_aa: CASSYPGWQFF

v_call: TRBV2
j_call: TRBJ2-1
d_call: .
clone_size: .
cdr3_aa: CASMKYLDSNYNEQFF

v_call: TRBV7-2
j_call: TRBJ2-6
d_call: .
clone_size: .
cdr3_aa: CASSLETWGANVLTF

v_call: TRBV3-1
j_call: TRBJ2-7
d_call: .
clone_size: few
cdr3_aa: CASSHLPRGGSPYEQYF

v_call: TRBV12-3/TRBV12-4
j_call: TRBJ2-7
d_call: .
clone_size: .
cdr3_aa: CASSPGRRVYEQYF

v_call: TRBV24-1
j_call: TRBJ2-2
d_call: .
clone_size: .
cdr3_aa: CATSDPALYTGELFF

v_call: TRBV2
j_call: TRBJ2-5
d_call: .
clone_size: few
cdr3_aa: CASSVKETQYF

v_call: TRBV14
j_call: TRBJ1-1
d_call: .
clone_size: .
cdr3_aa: CASSPVVGSMNTEAFF

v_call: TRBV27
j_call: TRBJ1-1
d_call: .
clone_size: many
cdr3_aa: CASSLLGGPEAFF

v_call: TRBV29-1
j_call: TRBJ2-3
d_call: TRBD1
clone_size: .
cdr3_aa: CSAKGSGQGSTDTQYF

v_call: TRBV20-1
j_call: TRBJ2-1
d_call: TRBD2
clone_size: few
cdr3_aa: CSARSTSGSYNEQFF

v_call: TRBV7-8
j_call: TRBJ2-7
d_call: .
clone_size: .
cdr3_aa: CASSLSGQAYEQYF

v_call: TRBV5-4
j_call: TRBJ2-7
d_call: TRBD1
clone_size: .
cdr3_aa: CASSRGQGLSSYEQYF

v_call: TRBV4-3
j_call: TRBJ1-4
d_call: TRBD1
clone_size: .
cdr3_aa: CASSQAQDRGNEKLFF

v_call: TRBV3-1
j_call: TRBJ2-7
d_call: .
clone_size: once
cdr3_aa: CASSQDSTVSYEQYF

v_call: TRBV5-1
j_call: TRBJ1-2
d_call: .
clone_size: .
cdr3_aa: CASSTAGAGYGYTF

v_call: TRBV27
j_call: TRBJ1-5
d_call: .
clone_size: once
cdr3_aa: CASSLTRDSNQPQHF

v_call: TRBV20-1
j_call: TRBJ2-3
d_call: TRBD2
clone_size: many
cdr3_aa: CSARGTSGRAVVRTDTQYF

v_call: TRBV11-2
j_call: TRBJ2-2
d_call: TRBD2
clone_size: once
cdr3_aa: CASSRGLAEFTTGELFF

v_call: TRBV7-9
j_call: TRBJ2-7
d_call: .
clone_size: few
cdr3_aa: CASSFSGADYEQYF